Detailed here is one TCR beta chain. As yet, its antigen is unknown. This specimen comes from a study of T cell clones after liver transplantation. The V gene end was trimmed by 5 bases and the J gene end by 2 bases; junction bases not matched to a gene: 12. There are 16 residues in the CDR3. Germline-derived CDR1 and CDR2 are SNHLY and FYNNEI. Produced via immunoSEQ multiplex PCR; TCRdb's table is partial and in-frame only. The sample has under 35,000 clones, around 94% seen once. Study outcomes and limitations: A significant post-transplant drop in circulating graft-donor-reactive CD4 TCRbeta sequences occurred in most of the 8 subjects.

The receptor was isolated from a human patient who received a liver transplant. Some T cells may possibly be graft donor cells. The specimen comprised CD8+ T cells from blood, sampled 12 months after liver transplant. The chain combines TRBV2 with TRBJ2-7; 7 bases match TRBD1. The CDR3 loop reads CASSYDTGVGTYEQYF. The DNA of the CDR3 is TGTGCCAGCAGTTATGATACAGGGGTCGGGACCTACGAGCAGTACTTC.